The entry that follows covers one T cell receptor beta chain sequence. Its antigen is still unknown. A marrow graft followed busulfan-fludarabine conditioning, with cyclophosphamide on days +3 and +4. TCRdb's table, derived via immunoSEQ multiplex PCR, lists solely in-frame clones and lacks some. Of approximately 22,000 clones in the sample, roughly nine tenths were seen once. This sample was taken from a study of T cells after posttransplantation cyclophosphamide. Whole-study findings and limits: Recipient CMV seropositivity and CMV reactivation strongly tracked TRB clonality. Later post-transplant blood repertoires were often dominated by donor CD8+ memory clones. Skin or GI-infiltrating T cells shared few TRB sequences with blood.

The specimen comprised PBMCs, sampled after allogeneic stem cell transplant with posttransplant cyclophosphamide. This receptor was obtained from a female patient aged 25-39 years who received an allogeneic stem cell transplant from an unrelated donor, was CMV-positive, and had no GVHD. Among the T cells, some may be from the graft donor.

The CDR3 nucleotides are TGTGCCAGTAGTATAGGAGGGGGCGCCTACAATGAGCAGTTCTTC. This gives the protein CASSIGGGAYNEQFF. This chain uses TRBV19 with TRBJ2-1; 7 nucleotides agree with TRBD1. The germline V gene has CDR1 LNHDA and CDR2 SQIVND (reference sequence). The J segment lost 2 bases and the V segment lost 1 base, leaving 2 bases of the junction unmatched. CDR3 length: 15 residues.